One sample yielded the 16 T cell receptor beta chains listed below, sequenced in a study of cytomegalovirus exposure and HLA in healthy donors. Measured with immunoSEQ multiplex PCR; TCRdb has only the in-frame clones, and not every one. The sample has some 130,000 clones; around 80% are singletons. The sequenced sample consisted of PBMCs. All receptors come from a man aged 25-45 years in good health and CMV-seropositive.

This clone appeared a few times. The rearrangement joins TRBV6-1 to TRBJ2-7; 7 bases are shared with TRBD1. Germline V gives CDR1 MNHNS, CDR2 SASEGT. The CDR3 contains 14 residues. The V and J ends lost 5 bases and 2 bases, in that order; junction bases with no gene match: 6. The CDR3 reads CASSLSGGTYEQYF. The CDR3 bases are TGTGCCAGCAGTTTATCAGGGGGTACCTACGAGCAGTACTTC.

Written as DNA, the CDR3 is TGTGCCAGCTCACCACTATCCAACTCAGGAGAGACCCAGTACTTC. It yields the protein CASSPLSNSGETQYF. The J gene is TRBJ2-5, the V gene TRBV18; no definite D call. Germline V lookup: CDR1 KGHSH, CDR2 LQKENI. V lost 1 base and J lost 4, with 13 bases in between. This CDR3 has 15 residues.

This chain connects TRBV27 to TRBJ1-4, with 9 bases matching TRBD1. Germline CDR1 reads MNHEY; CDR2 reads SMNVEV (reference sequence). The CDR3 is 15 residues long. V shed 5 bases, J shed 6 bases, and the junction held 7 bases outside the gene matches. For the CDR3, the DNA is TGTGCCAGCAGTCTAGGGACAGGGCGGCATGAAAAACTGTTTTTT. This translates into CASSLGTGRHEKLFF.

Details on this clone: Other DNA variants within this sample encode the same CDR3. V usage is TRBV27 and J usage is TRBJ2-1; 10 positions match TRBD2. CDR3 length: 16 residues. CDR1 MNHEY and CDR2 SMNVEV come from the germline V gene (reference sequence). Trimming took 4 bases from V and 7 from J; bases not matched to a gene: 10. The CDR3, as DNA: TGTGCCAGCAGTTCAGGCAGACTAGCGGGTGGAAATGAGCAGTTCTTC. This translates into CASSSGRLAGGNEQFF.

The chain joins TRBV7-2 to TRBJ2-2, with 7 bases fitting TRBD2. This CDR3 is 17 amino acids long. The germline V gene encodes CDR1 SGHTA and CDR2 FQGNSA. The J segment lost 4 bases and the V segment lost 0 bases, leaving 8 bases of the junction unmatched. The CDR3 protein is CASSLAGTLAATGELFF. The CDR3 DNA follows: TGTGCCAGCAGCTTAGCGGGAACCCTAGCGGCCACCGGGGAGCTGTTTTTT.

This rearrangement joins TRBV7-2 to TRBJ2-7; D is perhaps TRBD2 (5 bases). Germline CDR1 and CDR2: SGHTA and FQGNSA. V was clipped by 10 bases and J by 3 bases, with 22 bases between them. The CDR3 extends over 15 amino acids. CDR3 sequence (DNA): TGTGCCACTGGGGATTCACGGGGTTCCCACTACGAGCAGTACTTC. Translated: CATGDSRGSHYEQYF.

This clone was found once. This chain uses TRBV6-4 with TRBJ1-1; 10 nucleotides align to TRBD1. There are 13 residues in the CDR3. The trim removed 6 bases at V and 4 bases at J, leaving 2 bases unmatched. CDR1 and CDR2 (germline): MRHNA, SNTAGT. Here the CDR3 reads CASRGTGVTEAFF. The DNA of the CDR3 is TGTGCCAGCAGGGGGACAGGGGTCACTGAAGCTTTCTTT.

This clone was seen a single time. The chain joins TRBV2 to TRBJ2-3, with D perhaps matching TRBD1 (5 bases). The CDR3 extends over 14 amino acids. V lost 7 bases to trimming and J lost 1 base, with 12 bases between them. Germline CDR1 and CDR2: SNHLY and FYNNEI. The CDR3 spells CASNLLGGTDTQYF. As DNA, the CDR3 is TGTGCCAGCAATTTATTAGGGGGCACAGATACGCAGTATTTT.

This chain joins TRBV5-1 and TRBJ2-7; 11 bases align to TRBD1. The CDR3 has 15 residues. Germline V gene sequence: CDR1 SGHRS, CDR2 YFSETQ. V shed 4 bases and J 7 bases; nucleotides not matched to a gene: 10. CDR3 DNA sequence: TGCGCCAGCAGCGGCCGGACAGGGGGCGCGGAAGAGCAGTACTTC. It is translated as CASSGRTGGAEEQYF. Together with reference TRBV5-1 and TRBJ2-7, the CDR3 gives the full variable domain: KAGVTQTPRYLIKTRGQQVTLSCSPISGHRSVSWYQQTPGQGLQFLFEYFSETQRNKGNFPGRFSGRQFSNSRSEMNVSTLELGDSALYLCASSGRTGGAEEQYFGPGTRLTVT.

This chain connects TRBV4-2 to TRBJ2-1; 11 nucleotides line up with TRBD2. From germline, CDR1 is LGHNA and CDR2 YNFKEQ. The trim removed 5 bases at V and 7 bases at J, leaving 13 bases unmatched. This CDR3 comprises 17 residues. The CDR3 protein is CASSGNLAGGLRNEQFF. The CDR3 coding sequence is TGTGCCAGCAGCGGGAACCTAGCGGGAGGACTTAGGAATGAGCAGTTCTTC.

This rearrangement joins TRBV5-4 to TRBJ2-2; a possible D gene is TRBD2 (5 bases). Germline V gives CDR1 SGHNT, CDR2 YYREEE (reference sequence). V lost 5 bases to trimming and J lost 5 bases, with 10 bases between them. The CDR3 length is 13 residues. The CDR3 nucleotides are TGTGCCAGCAGAGGGAGAGAAACCGGGGAGCTGTTTTTT. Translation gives CASRGRETGELFF.

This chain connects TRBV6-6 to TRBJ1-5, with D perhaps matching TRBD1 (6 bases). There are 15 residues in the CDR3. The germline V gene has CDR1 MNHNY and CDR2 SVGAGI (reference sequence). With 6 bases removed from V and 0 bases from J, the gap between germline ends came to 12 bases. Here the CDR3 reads CASSGQTYSNQPQHF. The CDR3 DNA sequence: TGTGCCAGCAGCGGACAGACTTATAGCAATCAGCCCCAGCATTTT.

CDR3 in DNA: TGTGCCAGCAGTGCGACGACTAGCGGGAGAAACATTCAGTACTTC. Its protein is CASSATTSGRNIQYF. V usage is TRBV2 and J usage is TRBJ2-4, with 12 bases fitting TRBD2. V was clipped by 4 bases and J by 6 bases; unmatched bases: 4. Germline CDR1 and CDR2: SNHLY and FYNNEI. CDR3 size: 15 residues.

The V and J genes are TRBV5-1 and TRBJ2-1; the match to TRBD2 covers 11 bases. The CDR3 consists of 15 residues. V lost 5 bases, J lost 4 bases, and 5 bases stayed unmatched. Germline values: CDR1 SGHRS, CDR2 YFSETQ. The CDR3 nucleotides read TGCGCCAGCAGACGTACTAGCGGGAGTTACAATGAGCAGTTCTTC. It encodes CASRRTSGSYNEQFF.

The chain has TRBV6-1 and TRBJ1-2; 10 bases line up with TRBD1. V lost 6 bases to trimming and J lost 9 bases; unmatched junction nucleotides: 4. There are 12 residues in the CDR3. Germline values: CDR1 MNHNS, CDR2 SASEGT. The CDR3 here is CASRDRGRSYTF. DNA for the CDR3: TGTGCCAGCAGGGACAGGGGGAGAAGCTACACCTTC.

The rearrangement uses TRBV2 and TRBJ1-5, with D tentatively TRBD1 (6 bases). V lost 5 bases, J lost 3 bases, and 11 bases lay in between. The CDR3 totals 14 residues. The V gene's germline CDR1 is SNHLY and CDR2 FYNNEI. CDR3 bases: TGTGCCAGCAGTTATACAGGGATCAATCAGCCCCAGCATTTT. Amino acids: CASSYTGINQPQHF.